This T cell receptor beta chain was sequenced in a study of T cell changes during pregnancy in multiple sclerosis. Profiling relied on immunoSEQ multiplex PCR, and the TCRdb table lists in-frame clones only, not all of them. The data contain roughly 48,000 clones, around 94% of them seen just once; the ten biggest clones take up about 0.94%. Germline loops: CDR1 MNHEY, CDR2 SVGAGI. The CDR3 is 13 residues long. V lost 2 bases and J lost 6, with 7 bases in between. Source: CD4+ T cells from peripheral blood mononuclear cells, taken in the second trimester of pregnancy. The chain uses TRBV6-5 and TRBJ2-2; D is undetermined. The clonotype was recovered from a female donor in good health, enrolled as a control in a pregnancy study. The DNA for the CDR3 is TGTGCCAGCAGTTACCGTTTTCCCGGGGAGCTGTTTTTT. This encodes CASSYRFPGELFF.